This TCR beta chain was documented in a study of technical replicates of blood from a handful of donors. From germline, CDR1 is SGHRS and CDR2 YFSETQ. V dropped 3 bases and J dropped 0; count of bases not matched to a gene: 3. This CDR3 comprises 17 residues. The data were produced by immunoSEQ multiplex PCR, yet TCRdb's version contains in-frame clones alone and is incomplete. The repertoire holds approximately 82,000 clones, with roughly 95% as singletons. This sequence originates from a human donor in good health. Sample: T cells isolated from PBMCs. The chain is built from TRBV5-1 and TRBJ2-6; 10 bases are shared with TRBD2. The CDR3 coding sequence is TGCGCCAGCAGCTCGGGACTAGCGAACTCTGGGGCCAACGTCCTGACTTTC. Encoded protein: CASSSGLANSGANVLTF.